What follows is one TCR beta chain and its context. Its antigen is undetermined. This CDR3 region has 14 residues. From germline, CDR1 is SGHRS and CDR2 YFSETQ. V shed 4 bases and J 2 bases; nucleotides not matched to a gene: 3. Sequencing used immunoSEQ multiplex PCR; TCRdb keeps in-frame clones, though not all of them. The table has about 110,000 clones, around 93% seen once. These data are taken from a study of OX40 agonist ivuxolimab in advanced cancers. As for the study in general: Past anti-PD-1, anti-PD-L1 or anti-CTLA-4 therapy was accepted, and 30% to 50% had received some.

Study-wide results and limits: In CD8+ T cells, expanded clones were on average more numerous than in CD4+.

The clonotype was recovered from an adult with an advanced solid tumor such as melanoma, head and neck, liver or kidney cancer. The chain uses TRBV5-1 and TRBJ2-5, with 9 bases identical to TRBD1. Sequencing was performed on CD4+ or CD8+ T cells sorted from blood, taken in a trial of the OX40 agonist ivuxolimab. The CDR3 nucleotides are TGCGCCAGCAGCGGAGGACAGGGGCAAGAGACCCAGTACTTC. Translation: CASSGGQGQETQYF.